These 8 T cell receptor beta chains came from one sample sequenced in a study of cytomegalovirus exposure and HLA in healthy donors. The PCR contained 60 Vbeta and 13 Jbeta primers. The table came from immunoSEQ multiplex PCR; TCRdb's copy has only in-frame clones and leaves some out. The sample has around 140,000 clones, approximately 74% seen once. Sample: PBMCs. The receptors come from a male donor in good health and CMV-seronegative.

The chain couples TRBV28 to TRBJ1-2; 8 bases align to TRBD1. Germline V CDR1 and CDR2: MDHEN, SYDVKM. Trimming removed 6 bases from V and 7 bases from J; junction bases left unmatched: 7. This CDR3 has 13 amino acids. This chain's CDR3 is CASSRGQVLGYTF. CDR3 DNA: TGTGCCAGCAGCCGGGGACAGGTCCTTGGCTACACCTTC.

This clone was picked up a small number of times. The chain employs TRBV2 and TRBJ1-2, with D perhaps matching TRBD1 (6 bases). V was trimmed by 7 bases and J by 8 bases, leaving 11 bases between them. The CDR3 runs to 11 residues. The germline V gene encodes CDR1 SNHLY and CDR2 FYNNEI. This CDR3 reads CASKQGWGYTF. Written as DNA, the CDR3 is TGTGCCAGCAAACAGGGCTGGGGCTACACCTTC.

The chain is built from TRBV5-5 and TRBJ2-7; tentatively, D is TRBD1 (6 bases). V dropped 3 bases and J dropped 5 bases, with 12 bases sitting between them. Germline values: CDR1 SGHKS, CDR2 YYEKEE (reference sequence). The CDR3 has 13 residues. The CDR3 reads CASSSTGFHEQYF. As DNA, the CDR3 is TGTGCCAGCAGCTCTACAGGGTTCCACGAGCAGTACTTC.

This clone has just one count. This sequence joins TRBV5-6 and TRBJ2-3; 13 bases line up with TRBD2. This CDR3 is built from 15 residues. Germline CDR1 is SGHDT and CDR2 is YYEEEE. The V segment lost 4 bases and the J segment 6 bases; nucleotides outside the gene matches: 5. The CDR3 bases are TGTGCCAGCAGCGCCGGACTAGCGGGAGAGGATACGCAGTATTTT. Encoded protein: CASSAGLAGEDTQYF. Variable domain in full (rest from reference TRBV5-6 and TRBJ2-3): DAGVTQSPTHLIKTRGQQVTLRCSPKSGHDTVSWYQQALGQGPQFIFQYYEEEERQRGNFPDRFSGHQFPNYSSELNVNALLLGDSALYLCASSAGLAGEDTQYFGPGTRLTVL.

CDR3 sequence reads: CASSYDGRAVLEQYF. The CDR3 DNA reads TGTGCCAGCAGTTACGACGGGAGGGCCGTATTGGAGCAGTACTTC. The rearrangement joins TRBV6-6 to TRBJ2-7; 8 bases are shared with TRBD2. CDR3 size: 15 residues. The V gene end was trimmed by 2 bases and the J gene end by 7 bases; junction bases not matched to a gene: 10. Germline assignment: CDR1 MNHNY and CDR2 SVGAGI (reference sequence).

The chain joins TRBV4-1 to TRBJ2-1; 8 nucleotides line up with TRBD2. Per the germline V gene, CDR1 is MGHRA and CDR2 is YSYEKL. The CDR3 sequence is 17 residues long. Trimming cost V 4 bases and J 0 bases; bases outside gene matches: 8. The CDR3 bases are TGCGCCAGCAGCCCCGGACTAGCCGAGAGCTCCTACAATGAGCAGTTCTTC. Protein sequence: CASSPGLAESSYNEQFF.

This chain connects TRBV27 to TRBJ2-2, with D tentatively TRBD2 (6 bases). CDR1 and CDR2 from the germline V gene are MNHEY and SMNVEV (reference sequence). Trimming removed 0 bases at V and 5 bases at J, with 13 bases between. The CDR3 has 16 amino acids. This CDR3 is CASSLSTWRGTGELFF. The DNA of the CDR3 is TGTGCCAGCAGTTTATCCACATGGCGGGGAACCGGGGAGCTGTTTTTT.

The gene calls are TRBV5-1 and TRBJ2-3, with 11 bases matching TRBD2. The CDR3 covers 19 residues. The J segment lost 1 base and the V segment lost 1 base, leaving 11 bases of the junction unmatched. Per germline, CDR1 SGHRS and CDR2 YFSETQ. CDR3 sequence: CASSLTSGGRFLGTDTQYF. CDR3 in DNA: TGCGCCAGCAGCTTGACTAGCGGGGGCCGATTCCTTGGCACAGATACGCAGTATTTT.